The 3 T cell receptor beta chains reported below all come from one sample, sequenced in a study of tumor-infiltrating lymphocytes in primary liver carcinoma. With roughly 500 ng total RNA as template and a constant-region primer, TCR beta cDNA was made. Libraries for TCR beta were built through three nested multiplex PCR rounds, which together made up a slightly modified ARM-PCR procedure. The first two PCR rounds used TRBV1-TRBV30 forward primers with a C-beta reverse primer, about 10 cycles each. TCRdb ran MiXCR on the multiplex PCR reads and lists one entry per CDR3 protein. The sample contains about 300,000 distinct CDR3 sequences, over 55% of which appear only once. Germline DNA was also extracted, and blood RNA was taken from unsorted whole blood. Material for sequencing was peripheral blood. The receptors stem from a man in his forties or fifties with primary liver carcinoma and hepatitis B virus infection.

The gene calls are TRBV6-6 and TRBJ2-7, with 10 bases matching TRBD1. The end of the DNA is better explained by TRBJ2-1, so the J call may be wrong. The CDR3 spans 19 residues. The germline CDR1 and CDR2 sequences are MNHNY and SVGAGI (reference sequence). The CDR3 DNA reads TGTGCCAGCAGTCCCTCGAGGGGGGACAGGGGCTCCCTCGAGTACGAGCAGTTCTTC. Protein sequence: CASSPSRGDRGSLEYEQFF.

This sequence joins TRBV11-2 and TRBJ2-7; the D gene could be TRBD1 or TRBD2 (7 bases each). V shed 5 bases and J shed 3 bases, with 23 bases lying between them. CDR3 length equals 17 residues. Germline-derived CDR1 and CDR2 are SGHAT and FQNNGV. CDR3 in amino acids: CASSQTPGGGQFYEQYF. In DNA form, the CDR3 reads TGTGCCAGCAGCCAAACTCCTGGGGGGGGACAGTTCTACGAGCAGTACTTC. Using reference TRBV11-2 and TRBJ2-7 for the parts outside the CDR3, the full variable domain is EAGVAQSPRYKIIEKRQSVAFWCNPISGHATLYWYQQILGQGPKLLIQFQNNGVVDDSQLPKDRFSAERLKGVDSTLKIQPAKLEDSAVYLCASSQTPGGGQFYEQYFGPGTRLTVT.

The chain joins TRBV24-1 to TRBJ1-2; D is unresolved. V lost 4 bases, J lost 10 bases, and 12 bases lay in between. This CDR3 contains 12 residues. Looked up from germline, CDR1 is KGHDR and CDR2 is SFDVKD. The CDR3 here is CATSDSRGDYTF. Written as DNA, the CDR3 is TGTGCCACCAGTGACTCCAGAGGAGACTACACCTTC.